This T cell receptor (beta chain) appears in the sequencing data of a study of early T cells in non-severe SARS-CoV-2 infection. Study outcomes and limitations: Anti-spike CD8 specificities were favored by VDJdb matching, whose results missed private and CD4 specificities.

This clonotype was recorded at least ten times. No antigen is known for it. Each single cDNA molecule received a unique molecular identifier. In TCRdb, the 5' RACE reads were re-called with MiXCR into one record per CDR3 protein. The table shows about 25,000 distinct CDR3 sequences, with 5.5% occurring only once. The length of the CDR3 is 13 residues. The germline CDR1 and CDR2 sequences are SGHTA and FQGTGA. V was cut by 0 bases and J by 2 bases, with 4 bases left in between. The V call is TRBV7-3, the J call TRBJ2-5; D is ambiguous. The source is an adult who was a healthcare worker with PCR-confirmed SARS-CoV-2 infection or an uninfected control (not recorded which). Sequenced: whole blood. In DNA form, the CDR3 reads TGTGCCAGCAGCTTAACTCGTCAAGAGACCCAGTACTTC. It encodes CASSLTRQETQYF.